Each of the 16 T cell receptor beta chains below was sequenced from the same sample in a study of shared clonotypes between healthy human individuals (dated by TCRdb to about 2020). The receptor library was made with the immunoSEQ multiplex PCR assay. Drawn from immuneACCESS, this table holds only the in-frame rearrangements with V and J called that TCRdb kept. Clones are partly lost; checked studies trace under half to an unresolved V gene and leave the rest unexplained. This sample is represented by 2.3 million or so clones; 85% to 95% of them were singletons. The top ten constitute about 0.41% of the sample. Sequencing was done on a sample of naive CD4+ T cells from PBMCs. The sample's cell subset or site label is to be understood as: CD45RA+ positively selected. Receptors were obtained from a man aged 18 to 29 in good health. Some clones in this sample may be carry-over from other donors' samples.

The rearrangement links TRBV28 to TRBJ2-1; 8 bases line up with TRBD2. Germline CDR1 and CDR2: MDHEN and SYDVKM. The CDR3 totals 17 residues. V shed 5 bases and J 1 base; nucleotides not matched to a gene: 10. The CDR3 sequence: CASSPGGAGVSYNEQFF. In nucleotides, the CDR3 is TGTGCCAGCAGTCCGGGAGGGGCGGGAGTATCCTACAATGAGCAGTTCTTC.

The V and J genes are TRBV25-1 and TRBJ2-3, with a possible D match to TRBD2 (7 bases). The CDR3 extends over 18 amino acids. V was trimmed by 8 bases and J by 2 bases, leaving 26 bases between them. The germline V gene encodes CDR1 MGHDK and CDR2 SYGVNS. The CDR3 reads CASPESGAWGGDTDTQYF. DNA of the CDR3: TGTGCCAGCCCCGAATCGGGGGCTTGGGGAGGGGACACAGATACGCAGTATTTT.

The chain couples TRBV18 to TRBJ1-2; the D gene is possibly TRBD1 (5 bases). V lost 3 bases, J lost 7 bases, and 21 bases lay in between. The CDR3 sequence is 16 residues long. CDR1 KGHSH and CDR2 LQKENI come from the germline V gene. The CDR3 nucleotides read TGTGCCAGCTCACCGATTCGCGGGGACCCTATCCGTGGCTACACCTTC. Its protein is CASSPIRGDPIRGYTF.

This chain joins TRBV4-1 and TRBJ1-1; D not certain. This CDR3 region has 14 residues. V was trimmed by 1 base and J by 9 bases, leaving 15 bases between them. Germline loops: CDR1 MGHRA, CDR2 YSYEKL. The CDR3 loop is CASSQGWARDKAFF. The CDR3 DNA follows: TGCGCCAGCAGCCAAGGTTGGGCGCGAGACAAAGCTTTCTTT.

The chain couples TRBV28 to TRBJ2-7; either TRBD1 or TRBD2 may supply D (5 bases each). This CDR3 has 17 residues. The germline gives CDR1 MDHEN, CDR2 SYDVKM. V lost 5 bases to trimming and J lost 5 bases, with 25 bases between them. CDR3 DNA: TGTGCCAGCAGTCAACCCGGGGCCCCCTCACGGCGCGACGAGCAGTACTTC. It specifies CASSQPGAPSRRDEQYF.

CDR3 nucleotides: TGTGCCAGCCTACAGGGGGCGAAGGAGACCCAGTACTTC. It yields the protein CASLQGAKETQYF. The chain recombines TRBV28 with TRBJ2-5; 9 bases map to TRBD1. V was clipped by 8 bases and J by 5 bases; unmatched bases: 6. CDR1 is MDHEN and CDR2 is SYDVKM in the germline V gene. CDR3 length: 13 amino acids.

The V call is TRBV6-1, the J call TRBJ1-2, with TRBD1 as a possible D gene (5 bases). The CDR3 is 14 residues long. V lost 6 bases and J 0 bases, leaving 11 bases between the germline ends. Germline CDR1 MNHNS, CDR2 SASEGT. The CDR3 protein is CASREGPSNYGYTF. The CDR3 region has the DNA TGTGCCAGCAGAGAGGGGCCATCTAACTATGGCTACACCTTC.

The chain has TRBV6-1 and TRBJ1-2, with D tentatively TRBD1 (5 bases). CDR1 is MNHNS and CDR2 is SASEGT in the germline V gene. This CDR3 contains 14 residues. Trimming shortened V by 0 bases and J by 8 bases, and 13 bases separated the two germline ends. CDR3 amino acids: CASSEASQAGGYTF. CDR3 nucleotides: TGTGCCAGCAGTGAAGCGTCACAGGCCGGGGGCTACACCTTC.

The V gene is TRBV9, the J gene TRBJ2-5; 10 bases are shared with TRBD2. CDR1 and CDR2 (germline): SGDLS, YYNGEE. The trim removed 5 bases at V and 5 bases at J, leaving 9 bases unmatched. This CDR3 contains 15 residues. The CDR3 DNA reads TGTGCCAGCAGTCCAAGCGGGAGGGCTCGGGAGACCCAGTACTTC. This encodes CASSPSGRARETQYF.

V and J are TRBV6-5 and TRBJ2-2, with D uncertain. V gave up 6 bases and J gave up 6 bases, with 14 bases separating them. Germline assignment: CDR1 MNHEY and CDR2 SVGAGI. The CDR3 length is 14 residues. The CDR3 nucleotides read TGTGCCAGCAGGGCAGGTTTTAGCTCCGGGGAGCTGTTTTTT. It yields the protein CASRAGFSSGELFF.

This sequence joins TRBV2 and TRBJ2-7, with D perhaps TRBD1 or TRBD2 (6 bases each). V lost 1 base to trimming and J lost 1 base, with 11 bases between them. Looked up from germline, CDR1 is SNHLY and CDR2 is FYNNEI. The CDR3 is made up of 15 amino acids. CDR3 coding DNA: TGTGCCAGCAGTGAAGGGGGGGCCGGTTCCTACGAGCAGTACTTC. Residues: CASSEGGAGSYEQYF.

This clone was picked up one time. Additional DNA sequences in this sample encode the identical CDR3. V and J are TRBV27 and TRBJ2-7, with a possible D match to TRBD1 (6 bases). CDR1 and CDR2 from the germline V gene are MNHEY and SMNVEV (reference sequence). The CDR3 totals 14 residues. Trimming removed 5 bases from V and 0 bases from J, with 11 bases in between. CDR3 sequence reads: CASSPRTASYEQYF. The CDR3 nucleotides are TGTGCCAGCAGTCCGCGGACAGCCTCCTACGAGCAGTACTTC.

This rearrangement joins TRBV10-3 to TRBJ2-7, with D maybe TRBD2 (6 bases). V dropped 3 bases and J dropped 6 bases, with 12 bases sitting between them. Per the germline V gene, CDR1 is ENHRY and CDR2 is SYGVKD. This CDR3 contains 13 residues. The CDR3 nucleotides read TGTGCCATCAGTGATGGGAGGCTGGTCGAGCAGTACTTC. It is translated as CAISDGRLVEQYF.

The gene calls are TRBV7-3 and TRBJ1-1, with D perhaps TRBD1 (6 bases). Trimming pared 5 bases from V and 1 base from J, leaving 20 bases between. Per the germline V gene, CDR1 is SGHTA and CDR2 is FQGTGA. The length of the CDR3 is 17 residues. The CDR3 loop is CASSLLGSGTPNTEAFF. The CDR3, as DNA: TGTGCCAGCAGCCTACTAGGTTCCGGGACACCGAACACTGAAGCTTTCTTT.

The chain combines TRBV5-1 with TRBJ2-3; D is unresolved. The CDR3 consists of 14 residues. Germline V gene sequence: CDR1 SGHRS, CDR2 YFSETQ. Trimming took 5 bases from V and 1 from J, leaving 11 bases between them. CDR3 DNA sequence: TGCGCCAGCAGTTGGCGAGATCGCACAGATACGCAGTATTTT. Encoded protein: CASSWRDRTDTQYF.

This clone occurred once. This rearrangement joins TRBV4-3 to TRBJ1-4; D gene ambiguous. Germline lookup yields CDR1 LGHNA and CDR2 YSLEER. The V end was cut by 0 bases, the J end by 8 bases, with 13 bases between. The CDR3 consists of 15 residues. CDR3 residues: CASSQDLSIWEKLFF. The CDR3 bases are TGCGCCAGCAGCCAAGATCTTTCAATATGGGAAAAACTGTTTTTT.